This T cell receptor beta chain was found in a study of T cell responses to AZD1222 COVID-19 vaccine. Study-wide results and limits: All repertoire sampling was performed exclusively after the peak T cell response.

The protocol was immunoSEQ multiplex PCR, while the TCRdb copy is restricted to in-frame clones and leaves out a portion. The sample shows approximately 100,000 clones, approximately 90% of them seen only once. As for this clone: What it binds is not known.

The V gene's germline CDR1 is MNHEY and CDR2 SMNVEV (reference sequence). The CDR3 contains 13 residues. V shed 6 bases and J shed 1 base, with 4 bases lying between them. The genes are TRBV27 and TRBJ1-6; no clear D gene. The sequencing here drew on peripheral blood, taken on day 0 of AZD1222 vaccination. This receptor was taken from an adult in good health. CDR3 DNA sequence: TGTGCCAGCAGGAGTTCCTATAATTCACCCCTCCACTTT. It specifies CASRSSYNSPLHF.